The rows below give T cell receptor beta chains drawn from one sample of a study of identical twins. From the 5' RACE reads, TCRdb called clonotypes with MiXCR, one entry per CDR3 protein. The data contain approximately 260,000 distinct CDR3 sequences, over 11% of them seen just once; the ten biggest clones take up under 9.5%. The specimen was memory (CD45RO+) T cells sorted from blood. These TCRs come from a woman younger than 35 in good health. Each CDR3 is given with its conserved first and last residue. A D gene is named only where the DNA matches it firmly. A row's size may be missing; if present it is once, few, many or a size class.

v_gene	j_gene	d_gene	abundance	CDR3aa	CDR3nt
TRBV4-1	TRBJ2-6	-	few	CASSQDLASGANVLTF	TGCGCCAGCAGCCAAGATCTGGCCTCTGGGGCCAACGTCCTGACTTTC
TRBV18	TRBJ1-5	TRBD1	few	CASSPRQGHSNQPQHF	TGTGCCAGCTCACCACGACAGGGCCATAGCAATCAGCCCCAGCATTTT
TRBV10-3	TRBJ2-2	-	many	CAITGGSGTGELFF	TGTGCCATCACGGGGGGCTCGGGGACCGGGGAGCTGTTTTTT
TRBV7-2	TRBJ2-1	-	many	CASMLRRDGYNEQFF	TGTGCCAGCATGCTGCGGCGGGATGGGTACAATGAGCAGTTCTTC
TRBV5-1	TRBJ2-3	TRBD1	-	CASSLFQGAGPDTQYF	TGCGCCAGCAGCTTGTTTCAGGGGGCAGGGCCAGATACGCAGTATTTT
TRBV30	TRBJ2-5	-	-	CAWSVHRVQETQYF	TGTGCCTGGAGTGTCCACAGGGTTCAAGAGACCCAGTACTTC
TRBV11-2	TRBJ2-1	TRBD2	few	CASSWGGAGVRNEQFF	TGTGCCAGCAGCTGGGGCGGAGCGGGGGTTCGCAATGAGCAGTTCTTC
TRBV28	TRBJ1-1	TRBD1	-	CAAQGTLNTEAFF	TGTGCCGCACAGGGGACCTTGAACACTGAAGCTTTCTTT
TRBV12-3/TRBV12-4	TRBJ2-2	TRBD1	-	CASSLRTGGDTGELFF	TGTGCCAGCAGTTTGAGGACAGGGGGTGACACCGGGGAGCTGTTTTTT
TRBV20-1	TRBJ2-4	TRBD2	-	CSARASGGAKNIQYF	TGCAGTGCTAGAGCGAGCGGGGGGGCCAAAAACATTCAGTACTTC
TRBV6-5	TRBJ1-2	-	-	CASSYRGIKSIYGYTF	TGTGCCAGCAGTTATAGGGGGATAAAGTCGATCTATGGCTACACCTTC
TRBV7-2	TRBJ2-7	TRBD2	few	CASSLQRGAYEQYF	TGTGCCAGCAGCTTACAGCGGGGGGCCTACGAGCAGTACTTC
TRBV18	TRBJ2-1	-	-	CASSLTGLEQFF	TGTGCCAGCTCTCTTACAGGGCTTGAGCAGTTCTTC
TRBV21-1	TRBJ2-5	-	-	CAITSLAVGQETQYF	TGTGCCATTACCTCCCTTGCAGTGGGCCAAGAGACCCAGTACTTC
TRBV19	TRBJ2-1	-	-	CASTIPGHPTRFF	TGTGCCAGTACCATACCGGGACACCCTACAAGGTTCTTC
TRBV5-1	TRBJ2-1	-	many	CASSLAAVSKSYNEQFF	TGCGCCAGCAGCTTGGCCGCGGTCTCAAAATCCTACAATGAGCAGTTCTTC
TRBV5-1	TRBJ2-5	-	-	CASSLAQGYGTQYF	TGCGCCAGCAGCTTGGCTCAGGGTTACGGGACCCAGTACTTC
TRBV12-3/TRBV12-4	TRBJ2-1	TRBD2	few	CASRNSGRRNEQFF	TGTGCCAGCAGGAATAGCGGGAGGCGGAATGAGCAGTTCTTC
TRBV5-1	TRBJ2-7	-	-	CASSLAGSHYYEQYF	TGCGCCAGCAGCCTCGCGGGGAGTCATTACTACGAGCAGTACTTC
TRBV5-1	TRBJ1-5	-	many	CASSLDRSNQPQHF	TGCGCCAGCAGCTTGGACAGATCGAATCAGCCCCAGCATTTT
TRBV6-4	TRBJ2-2	TRBD1	-	CAASETGGTGELFF	TGTGCCGCCTCCGAAACAGGGGGTACCGGGGAGCTGTTTTTT
TRBV6-6	TRBJ1-1	-	few	CASSAGQQAFF	TGTGCCAGCAGTGCCGGACAGCAAGCTTTCTTT
TRBV5-1	TRBJ2-4	TRBD2	-	CASTLGVAGFSENIQYF	TGCGCCAGCACCCTGGGGGTAGCGGGGTTTTCGGAAAACATTCAGTACTTC
TRBV4-3	TRBJ2-7	-	-	CASSQGGSGQSYEQYF	TGCGCCAGCAGCCAAGGTGGCAGCGGACAATCCTACGAGCAGTACTTC
TRBV2	TRBJ2-3	-	-	CASSEIRTDTQYF	TGTGCCAGCAGTGAAATTAGAACGGATACGCAGTATTTT
TRBV3-1	TRBJ2-2	-	-	CASSSRLGRDTGELFF	TGTGCCAGCAGCAGTCGTTTGGGTCGGGACACCGGGGAGCTGTTTTTT
TRBV18	TRBJ1-6	-	-	CASSPRIEHGIEPLHF	TGTGCCAGCTCACCACGAATCGAACACGGGATCGAACCCCTCCACTTT
TRBV5-6	TRBJ2-1	TRBD2	few	CASSFSGSLGNEQFF	TGTGCCAGCAGCTTTAGCGGGAGTCTAGGAAATGAGCAGTTCTTC
TRBV12-5	TRBJ2-2	-	few	CASGLPAGVPGELFF	TGTGCTAGTGGTTTGCCAGCAGGGGTGCCCGGGGAGCTGTTTTTT
TRBV12-3/TRBV12-4	TRBJ2-3	TRBD2	many	CASKGLAGGSSTDTQYF	TGTGCCAGCAAAGGACTAGCGGGAGGTTCTAGCACAGATACGCAGTATTTT